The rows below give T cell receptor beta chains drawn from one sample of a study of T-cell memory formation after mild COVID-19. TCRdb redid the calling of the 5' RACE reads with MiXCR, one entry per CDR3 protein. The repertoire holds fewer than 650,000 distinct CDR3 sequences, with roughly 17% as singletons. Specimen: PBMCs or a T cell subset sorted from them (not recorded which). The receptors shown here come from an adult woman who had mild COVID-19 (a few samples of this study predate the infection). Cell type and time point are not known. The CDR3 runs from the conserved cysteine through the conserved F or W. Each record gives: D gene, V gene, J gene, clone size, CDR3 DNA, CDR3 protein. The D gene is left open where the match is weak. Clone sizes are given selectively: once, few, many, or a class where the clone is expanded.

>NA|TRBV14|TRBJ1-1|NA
TGTGCCAGCAGCAAGGGGGTGAACACTGAAGCTTTCTTT
CASSKGVNTEAFF
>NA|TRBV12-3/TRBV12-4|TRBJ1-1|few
TGTGCCAGCAGTTTAGGGTGGGGGGGACACACTGAAGCTTTCTTT
CASSLGWGGHTEAFF
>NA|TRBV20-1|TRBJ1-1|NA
TGCAGAGAAACTAAAAATGGGGAGAACACTGAAGCTTTCTTT
CRETKNGENTEAFF
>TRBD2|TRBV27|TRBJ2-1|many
TGTGCCAGCAGCTTGGCGGGAGTCTACAATGAGCAGTTCTTC
CASSLAGVYNEQFF
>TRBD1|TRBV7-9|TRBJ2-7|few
TGTGCCAGCAGCTTTTCGACAGGGAAGCAGTACTTC
CASSFSTGKQYF
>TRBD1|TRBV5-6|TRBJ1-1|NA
TGTGCCAGCAGCTGGGACAGGTCAATGGCTTTCTTT
CASSWDRSMAFF
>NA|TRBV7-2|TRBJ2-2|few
TGTGCCAGCAGCTCTGTGAGGGCTGTAACGGGGGAGCTGTTTTTT
CASSSVRAVTGELFF
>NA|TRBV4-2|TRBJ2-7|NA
TGTGCCAGCAGCCAAGCGGGGGTGGGCGAGCAGTACTTC
CASSQAGVGEQYF
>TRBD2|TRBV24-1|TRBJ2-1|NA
TGTGCCACCAGTAGTGCGGGAGGTGAGCAGTTCTTC
CATSSAGGEQFF
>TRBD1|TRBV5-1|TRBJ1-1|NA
TGCGCCAGCAGCTTGGGTACCGGGACAGGTGGCATCGCTGAAGCTTTCTTT
CASSLGTGTGGIAEAFF
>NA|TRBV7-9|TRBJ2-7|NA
TGTGCCAGCAGCTCCCTAGAACGGGCGTACGAGCAGTACTTC
CASSSLERAYEQYF
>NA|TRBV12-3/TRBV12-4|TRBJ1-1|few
TGTGCCGAAAGGTTCGGGGAGAGCACTGAAGCTTTCTTT
CAERFGESTEAFF
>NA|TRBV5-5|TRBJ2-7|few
TGTGCCAGCAGCTTCGATACCGGGACAAGAAGGAGTGGGCAGTACTTC
CASSFDTGTRRSGQYF
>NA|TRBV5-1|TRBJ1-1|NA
TGCGCCAGCAGCTTGGATACGGGGTTGAACACTGAAGCTTTCTTT
CASSLDTGLNTEAFF
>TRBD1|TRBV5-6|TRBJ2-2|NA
TGTGCCAGCAGCTTGGGACAGGGGACTACCGGGGAGCTGTTTTTT
CASSLGQGTTGELFF
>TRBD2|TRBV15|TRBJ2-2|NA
TGTGCCACCGGGAATAGCGGGTCCACCGGGGAGCTGTTTTTT
CATGNSGSTGELFF
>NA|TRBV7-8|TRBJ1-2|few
TGTGCCAGCAGCTTTCTATTGTGGGGGGCGTATGGCTACACCTTC
CASSFLLWGAYGYTF
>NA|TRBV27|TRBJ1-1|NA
TGTGCCAGCAGTTGGGGTGGGGGATCCGACACTGAAGCTTTCTTT
CASSWGGGSDTEAFF
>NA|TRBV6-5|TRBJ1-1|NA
TGTGCCAGCAGGGGATACAGCCAAATGAACACTGAAGCTTTCTTT
CASRGYSQMNTEAFF
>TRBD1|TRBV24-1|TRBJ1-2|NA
TGTGCCACCAGTGAGTGGACAGGGGAGAACTATGGCTACACCTTC
CATSEWTGENYGYTF
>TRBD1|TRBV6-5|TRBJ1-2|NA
TGTGCCAGCTCCCGAGGACAGGGCCATAGGGGCTACACCTTC
CASSRGQGHRGYTF
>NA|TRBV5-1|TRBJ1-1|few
TGCGCCAGCAGCTTGGGGACTAAGGGAGATGAAGCTTTCTTT
CASSLGTKGDEAFF
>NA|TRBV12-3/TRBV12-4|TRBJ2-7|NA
TGTGCCAGCAGCGCCCGGGGTTCCTACGAGCAGTACTTC
CASSARGSYEQYF
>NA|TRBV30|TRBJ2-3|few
TGTGCCTGGAGTACGGGCCCTGACTTTTATACGCAGTATTTT
CAWSTGPDFYTQYF
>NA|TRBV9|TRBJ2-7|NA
TGTGCCAGCAGCGTATCCACCACCTCCGTGAGAGAGCAGTACTTC
CASSVSTTSVREQYF
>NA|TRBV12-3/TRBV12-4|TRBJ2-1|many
TGTGCCAGCAGTTTAGACCCGAAAGTTAGCGAGCAGTTCTTC
CASSLDPKVSEQFF
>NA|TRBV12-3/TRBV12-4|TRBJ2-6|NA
TGTGCCAGCAGTACCCCAGGCTCTGGGGCCAACGTCCTGACTTTC
CASSTPGSGANVLTF
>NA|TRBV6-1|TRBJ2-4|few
TGTGCCAGCAGGGACCGACACAATCAGTACTTC
CASRDRHNQYF
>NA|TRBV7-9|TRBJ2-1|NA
TGTGCCAGCAGCTTAGAGATGGGACTGGACGACAATGAGCAGTTCTTC
CASSLEMGLDDNEQFF
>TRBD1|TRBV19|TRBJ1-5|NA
TGTGCCAGTAGTCTACTACAGGGGGCATCTCAGCCCCAGCATTTT
CASSLLQGASQPQHF
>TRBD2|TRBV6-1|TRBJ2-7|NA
TGTGCCAGCAGCCAAGCGGGAGCGGGGCCCTACGAGCAGTACTTC
CASSQAGAGPYEQYF
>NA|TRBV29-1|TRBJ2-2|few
TGCAGCGTTGAAGTCGATGGGGAACAGGCGAACACCGGGGAGCTGTTTTTT
CSVEVDGEQANTGELFF
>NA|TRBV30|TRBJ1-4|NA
TGTGCCTGGAGTCGGTCCCAGCGGGGTGAAAAACTGTTTTTT
CAWSRSQRGEKLFF
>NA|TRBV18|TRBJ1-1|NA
TGTGCCAGCTCACCAGGGATGGTACCTGGGGACACTGAAGCTTTCTTT
CASSPGMVPGDTEAFF
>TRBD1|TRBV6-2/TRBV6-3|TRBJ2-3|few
TGTGCCAGCAGTGCATGGACAGGGCGTTACACAGATACGCAGTATTTT
CASSAWTGRYTDTQYF
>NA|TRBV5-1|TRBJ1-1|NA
TGCGCCAGCAGCCAAGGGTGGCAGGGAAGTCCGATGAACACTGAAGCTTTCTTT
CASSQGWQGSPMNTEAFF
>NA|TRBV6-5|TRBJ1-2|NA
TGTGCCAGCAGTTACTCGGTTGACTATGGCTACACCTTC
CASSYSVDYGYTF
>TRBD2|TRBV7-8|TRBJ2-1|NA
TGTGCCAGCAGTGGCGGGGAGGGGACCTACAATGAGCAGTTCTTC
CASSGGEGTYNEQFF
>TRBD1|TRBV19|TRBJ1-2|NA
TGTGCCAGTAATCGGTACAGGGGGAATCTTAATGGCTACACCTTC
CASNRYRGNLNGYTF
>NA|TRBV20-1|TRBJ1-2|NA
TGCAGTGCAAAGGGGTTGCGAGGCTACACCTTC
CSAKGLRGYTF
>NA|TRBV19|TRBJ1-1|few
TGTGCCAGTAGCCCCCCGATACTATTT
CASSPPILF
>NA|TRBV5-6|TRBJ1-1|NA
TGTGCCAGCAGCTTGTCGCGGTATAAAGGGACTGAAGCTTTCTTT
CASSLSRYKGTEAFF
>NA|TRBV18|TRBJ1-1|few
TGTGCCAGCTCACCCAGACCGCAAGAAGCTTTCTTT
CASSPRPQEAFF
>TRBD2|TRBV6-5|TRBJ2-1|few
TGTGCCAGCAGGCCTACTAGCGATCTTTACAATGAGCAGTTCTTC
CASRPTSDLYNEQFF
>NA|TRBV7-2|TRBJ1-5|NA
TGTGCCAGCAGATTAGCTACCCTGAATCAGCCCCAGCATTTT
CASRLATLNQPQHF
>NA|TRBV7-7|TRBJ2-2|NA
TGTGCCAGCAGCCACATTACTACCGGGGAGCTGTTTTTT
CASSHITTGELFF
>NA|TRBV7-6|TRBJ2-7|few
TGTGCCAGCAGCTTAGGCGTCAGCGATCACTACGAGCAGTACTTC
CASSLGVSDHYEQYF
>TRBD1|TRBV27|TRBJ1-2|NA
TGTGCCAGCAGTCCGAGGACAGGGGCGGTGTATGGCTACACCTTC
CASSPRTGAVYGYTF
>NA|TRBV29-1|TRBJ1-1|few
TGCAGCGTTACAGGGTTAGGGACTGAAGCTTTCTTT
CSVTGLGTEAFF
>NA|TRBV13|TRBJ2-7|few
TGTGCCAGCAGCCATGCAGGGGGGGGCTCCTACGAGCAGTACTTC
CASSHAGGGSYEQYF